This TCR beta chain is drawn from a study of early T cells in non-severe SARS-CoV-2 infection. Study details: Chains stayed unpaired after sequencing of bulk RNA from unsorted whole blood.

This clonotype was seen many times. What it binds is not known. A single record per CDR3 protein comes from TCRdb applying MiXCR to the 5' RACE reads. Here the sample spans over 85,000 distinct CDR3 sequences, roughly 15% being singletons. Study-level findings and limits: Comparison of clonotypes with VDJdb favored anti-spike CD8 responses while missing private and CD4 specificities.

The length of the CDR3 is 13 residues. V was trimmed by 6 bases and J by 3 bases, leaving 12 bases between them. The germline CDR1 and CDR2 sequences are MNHEY and SVGEGT. The sample consisted of whole blood. This rearrangement joins TRBV6-2 or TRBV6-3 to TRBJ2-7, with D possibly being TRBD1 (6 bases). This TCR was sampled from an adult who was a healthcare worker with PCR-confirmed SARS-CoV-2 infection or an uninfected control (not recorded which). CDR3 in DNA: TGTGCCAGCAGCGACAGGAGGAGCTACGAGCAGTACTTC. Translation: CASSDRRSYEQYF.